This TCR beta chain was found in a study of early T cells in non-severe SARS-CoV-2 infection. Findings of the study overall: Anti-spike CD8 responses were favored in VDJdb matching, and private and CD4 specificities were missed.

With regard to this clonotype: No antigen is known for it.

Molecules of cDNA were individually given unique molecular identifiers that were attached to them. From the 5' RACE reads, TCRdb called clonotypes with MiXCR, one entry per CDR3 protein. The table lists 85,000 to 90,000 distinct CDR3 sequences, about 15% of them singletons. Unmatched junction bases numbered 3, after V lost 2 bases and J lost 4 bases. Germline V gene lookup returns CDR1 SGHNT and CDR2 YYREEE (reference sequence). This CDR3 contains 15 residues. Sequenced: whole blood. This chain uses TRBV5-4 with TRBJ2-3, with TRBD2 matching 11 bases. The source is an adult who was a healthcare worker with PCR-confirmed SARS-CoV-2 infection or an uninfected control (not recorded which). The CDR3 sequence is CASSFLAGGPDTQYF. The CDR3 region has the DNA TGTGCCAGCAGCTTTTTAGCGGGGGGGCCAGATACGCAGTATTTT.